Listed below are T cell receptor beta chains from one sample, sequenced in a study of cytomegalovirus exposure and HLA in healthy donors. The repertoire was sequenced with immunoSEQ multiplex PCR; TCRdb's copy has only in-frame clones and lacks some. The repertoire holds 210,000 or so clones, almost 85% seen once, with more than 0.45% in the top ten. Sample: PBMCs. The origin of the receptors is a woman in her thirties or forties in good health and CMV-seronegative. The CDR3 runs from the conserved cysteine through the conserved F or W. The order of the fields is J gene, clone size, V gene, D gene, CDR3 protein, CDR3 DNA. A D gene is named only where the DNA matches it firmly. Expanded clones are given a class, and other clones once, few, many or no size at all.

TRBJ1-2 - TRBV7-9 TRBD1 CAIDRGGSGYTF TGTGCCATCGACAGGGGGGGGAGCGGCTACACCTTC
TRBJ1-2 - TRBV2 TRBD1 CASSRDSLYGYTF TGTGCCAGCAGCCGGGACAGCCTCTATGGCTACACCTTC
TRBJ1-2 - TRBV29-1 - CSFPDGSGYTF TGCAGCTTCCCCGACGGGTCTGGCTACACCTTC
TRBJ2-7 - TRBV29-1 TRBD1 CSVSTGTGDSEQYF TGCAGCGTTTCTACCGGGACAGGGGATTCCGAGCAGTACTTC
TRBJ1-4 - TRBV6-1 - CASSEINRADEKLFF TGTGCCAGCAGTGAAATCAACAGGGCGGATGAAAAACTGTTTTTT
TRBJ1-1 - TRBV29-1 TRBD1 CSGNRGAGTEAFF TGCAGCGGGAACAGGGGAGCAGGCACTGAAGCTTTCTTT
TRBJ1-2 - TRBV7-9 TRBD1 CASSSTTGIGVYGYTF TGTGCCAGCAGCTCCACGACAGGGATTGGGGTCTATGGCTACACCTTC
TRBJ2-3 - TRBV4-3 TRBD2 CASSQGSGGPPDTQYF TGCGCCAGCAGCCAAGGTAGCGGGGGGCCCCCAGATACGCAGTATTTT
TRBJ1-2 - TRBV4-1 - CASSQEDTSYGYTF TGCGCCAGCAGCCAAGAAGACACTTCTTATGGCTACACCTTC
TRBJ1-1 - TRBV29-1 TRBD1 CSVVGTGALDTEAFF TGCAGCGTCGTCGGGACAGGGGCTTTAGACACTGAAGCTTTCTTT
TRBJ1-2 - TRBV21-1 - CVMRYGYTF TGTGTCATGCGGTATGGCTACACCTTC
TRBJ1-6 - TRBV28 TRBD1 CASSSPGTGRNSPLHF TGTGCCAGCAGTTCTCCGGGGACAGGGCGGAATTCACCCCTCCACTTT
TRBJ2-2 once TRBV6-1 - CASREGGSGELFF TGTGCCAGCAGGGAGGGGGGGTCCGGGGAGCTGTTTTTT
TRBJ2-3 - TRBV27 - CASSLSGGLADTQYF TGTGCCAGCAGTTTATCCGGGGGTCTCGCAGATACGCAGTATTTT
TRBJ1-2 - TRBV12-5 TRBD1 CASGSQTGANYGYTF TGTGCTAGTGGTTCCCAGACAGGGGCAAACTATGGCTACACCTTC
TRBJ1-5 few TRBV5-1 - CASSPTPGQPQHF TGCGCCAGCAGCCCGACGCCGGGTCAGCCCCAGCATTTT
TRBJ1-1 - TRBV29-1 - CSVSGVAFF TGCAGCGTATCGGGTGTGGCTTTCTTT
TRBJ1-2 - TRBV10-3 - CAISSESNYGYTF TGTGCCATCAGTTCGGAGAGTAACTATGGCTACACCTTC
TRBJ2-7 - TRBV7-6 - CASSPLTGTYEQYF TGTGCCAGCAGCCCCCTAACAGGTACCTACGAGCAGTACTTC
TRBJ2-7 - TRBV18 TRBD1 CASSPGQFYEQYF TGTGCCAGCTCACCGGGACAGTTCTACGAGCAGTACTTC
TRBJ2-3 few TRBV6-5 - CASSYRRGADTQYF TGTGCCAGCAGTTACCGCAGGGGGGCAGATACGCAGTATTTT
TRBJ1-1 - TRBV5-1 TRBD1 CASSSPGQGTEAFF TGCGCCAGCAGCTCCCCGGGACAGGGCACTGAAGCTTTCTTT
TRBJ1-3 - TRBV9 - CASSVSLSGAGGNTIYF TGTGCCAGCAGCGTCTCCCTCAGCGGGGCCGGCGGAAACACCATATATTTT
TRBJ2-5 - TRBV4-2 - CASSQDGMPGQQETQYF TGTGCCAGCAGCCAAGATGGTATGCCGGGACAACAAGAGACCCAGTACTTC
TRBJ2-7 - TRBV6-6 TRBD1 CASSYGQGDSYEQYF TGTGCCAGCAGTTACGGGCAGGGGGATTCCTACGAGCAGTACTTC
TRBJ2-3 few TRBV5-6 - CASSFADTQYF TGTGCCAGCAGTTTCGCAGATACGCAGTATTTT
TRBJ1-1 once TRBV27 - CASSLFGYRDTEAFF TGTGCCAGCAGTTTATTCGGCTATCGGGACACTGAAGCTTTCTTT
TRBJ2-5 - TRBV27 TRBD2 CASRKAGGYQETQYF TGTGCCAGCAGAAAAGCGGGGGGGTACCAAGAGACCCAGTACTTC
TRBJ2-7 - TRBV6-1 - CASSSSSSYEQYF TGTGCCAGCAGCTCGAGTAGCTCCTACGAGCAGTACTTC
TRBJ2-1 - TRBV19 TRBD2 CASSIAGGLYNEQFF TGTGCCAGTAGTATAGCGGGGGGGTTATACAATGAGCAGTTCTTC
TRBJ2-5 - TRBV28 TRBD2 CASSSPGSGGETQYF TGTGCCAGCAGTTCCCCGGGTAGCGGGGGTGAGACCCAGTACTTC
TRBJ1-2 - TRBV6-1 - CARGGNYGYTF TGTGCCAGGGGCGGGAACTATGGCTACACCTTC
TRBJ1-1 - TRBV6-6 - CASRGDGGLGGTEAFF TGTGCCAGCAGGGGGGACGGGGGGCTTGGGGGGACTGAAGCTTTCTTT
TRBJ2-1 - TRBV10-3 - CAISRGSTDEQFF TGTGCCATCTCCCGCGGTAGTACGGATGAGCAGTTCTTC
TRBJ1-1 few TRBV6-5 - CASSYSAGIGVAEAFF TGTGCCAGCAGTTACTCGGCAGGGATTGGGGTAGCTGAAGCTTTCTTT
TRBJ1-1 - TRBV7-9 - CSSSIELYTEAFF TGTTCCAGCAGCATCGAACTGTACACTGAAGCTTTCTTT
TRBJ2-6 - TRBV6-5 - CASRLSGANVLTF TGTGCCAGCAGACTCTCTGGGGCCAACGTCCTGACTTTC
TRBJ2-1 - TRBV5-1 - CASSAPSGTYNEQFF TGCGCCAGCAGCGCACCGTCCGGGACCTACAATGAGCAGTTCTTC
TRBJ2-3 once TRBV2 - CASRLDFYHWDTQYF TGTGCCAGCAGGCTGGACTTTTATCACTGGGATACGCAGTATTTT
TRBJ2-1 - TRBV9 - CASSVAQGSVEQFF TGTGCCAGCAGCGTAGCCCAGGGAAGCGTTGAGCAGTTCTTC